Described below is a single T cell receptor beta chain sequence and its context. The antigen remains unidentified. The sample is drawn from a study of T cell clones after liver transplantation. For the study at large: Pre-transplant mixed lymphocyte reactions yielded third-party-reactive TCRbeta sequences as comparators for graft-donor-reactive sequences. Patients counted as tolerant after at least one year off all immunosuppression, enzymes not exceeding twice normal. Findings of the study overall: Graft donor-reactive T cells may have migrated into the graft rather than being deleted.

Some clones are missing from TCRdb's copy, which holds only in-frame ones; the method was immunoSEQ multiplex PCR. The sample comprises 85,000 to 110,000 clones, around 80% of which are singletons, and about 2.6% rests with the top ten. Sequenced material: CD4+ T cells from blood, taken around 44 months after liver transplant. This sequence was found in a human patient who received a liver transplant. The graft donor may have given rise to some T cells.

Written as DNA, the CDR3 is TGTGCCAGCAGCAAATGTCTCCGACCTGGAAACACCATATATTTT. Translation gives CASSKCLRPGNTIYF. The chain recombines TRBV21-1 with TRBJ1-3. TRBV21-1 is noted as a pseudogene. There are 15 residues in the CDR3.